A single sample gave rise to the 19 T cell receptor beta chains below, sequenced in a study of blood T cell repertoires in COVID-19. The repertoire was sequenced with immunoSEQ multiplex PCR; TCRdb's copy has only in-frame clones and lacks some. The sample carries 200,000 to 250,000 clones, just under 85% recorded once. Material: peripheral blood. These receptors all stem from a woman between 45 and 60 years old with active or convalescent COVID-19.

The chain recombines TRBV5-1 with TRBJ2-1, with TRBD2 identical over 7 bases. The V and J ends lost 4 bases and 1 base, in that order; junction bases with no gene match: 11. The CDR3 extends over 17 amino acids. The germline gives CDR1 SGHRS, CDR2 YFSETQ. CDR3: CASSRRRQAGSYNEQFF. As DNA, the CDR3 is TGCGCCAGCAGCCGCCGACGGCAAGCGGGATCCTACAATGAGCAGTTCTTC.

This chain links TRBV6-6 with TRBJ1-1, with D possibly being TRBD1 (6 bases). This CDR3 has 14 amino acids. Germline-derived CDR1 and CDR2 are MNHNY and SVGAGI (reference sequence). V shed 7 bases and J shed 2 bases, with 14 bases lying between them. The CDR3 bases are TGTGCCAGCACCCGGACAGAAACTAACACTGAAGCTTTCTTT. Translating gives CASTRTETNTEAFF.

This chain joins TRBV19 and TRBJ1-4, with TRBD1 matching over 11 bases. The CDR3 loop spans 16 amino acids. Germline-derived CDR1 and CDR2 are LNHDA and SQIVND (reference sequence). The junction had 9 bases not matched to a gene; V was cut back by 5 bases and J by 7 bases. This CDR3 is CASSLGQGVVREKLFF. DNA of the CDR3: TGTGCCAGTAGTCTGGGACAGGGGGTCGTTCGTGAAAAACTGTTTTTT.

The rearrangement uses TRBV2 and TRBJ1-6; D unresolved. The CDR3 covers 18 residues. V lost 2 bases, J lost 0 bases, and 14 bases lay in between. In germline, CDR1 is SNHLY, CDR2 FYNNEI. The CDR3 sequence: CASSERVSASSYNSPLHF. In nucleotides, the CDR3 is TGTGCCAGCAGTGAAAGAGTTAGTGCGAGCTCCTATAATTCACCCCTCCACTTT.

The gene calls are TRBV18 and TRBJ2-2; 9 nucleotides align to TRBD2. The germline V gene encodes CDR1 KGHSH and CDR2 LQKENI. This CDR3 has 15 residues. The ends lost 4 bases at V and 7 bases at J; junction bases unmatched: 7. CDR3 sequence reads: CASSLSGLASGELFF. DNA for the CDR3: TGTGCCAGCTCACTCTCGGGACTAGCAAGCGGGGAGCTGTTTTTT. Together with reference TRBV18 and TRBJ2-2, the CDR3 gives the full variable domain: NAGVMQNPRHLVRRRGQEARLRCSPMKGHSHVYWYRQLPEEGLKFMVYLQKENIIDESGMPKERFSAEFPKEGPSILRIQQVVRGDSAAYFCASSLSGLASGELFFGEGSRLTVL.

The V gene is TRBV28, the J gene TRBJ1-1, with D hard to call. The CDR3 spans 15 residues. The germline V and J ends were trimmed by 5 bases and 1 base, with 14 bases remaining between them. Germline lookup yields CDR1 MDHEN and CDR2 SYDVKM. The CDR3 sequence is CASSAYGRRNTEAFF. DNA of the CDR3: TGTGCCAGCAGTGCCTACGGGAGGAGGAACACTGAAGCTTTCTTT.

The chain couples TRBV7-9 to TRBJ1-5; perhaps TRBD1 as D (5 bases). The CDR3 consists of 14 residues. V gave up 0 bases and J gave up 5 bases, with 8 bases separating them. The V gene's germline CDR1 is SEHNR and CDR2 FQNEAQ (reference sequence). The CDR3 region has the DNA TGTGCCAGCAGCTTAGCAGGGGCCTATCAGCCCCAGCATTTT. It encodes CASSLAGAYQPQHF.

A few counts support this clone. The V call is TRBV13, the J call TRBJ2-6, with D unclear. Germline lookup yields CDR1 PRHDT and CDR2 FYEKMQ (reference sequence). The CDR3 sequence is 13 residues long. The ends were cut back, 5 bases at V and 1 base at J, with 3 bases in the middle. In DNA form, the CDR3 reads TGTGCCAGCAGCCGTTCTGGGGCCAACGTCCTGACTTTC. Its translation: CASSRSGANVLTF.

V is TRBV19 and J is TRBJ1-3; D not certain. The V and J ends lost 6 bases and 6 bases respectively, with 18 bases between them. The CDR3 consists of 15 residues. Germline CDR1 is LNHDA and CDR2 is SQIVND (reference sequence). CDR3 sequence: CASSETVARVNTIYF. CDR3 nucleotide sequence: TGTGCCAGTAGCGAGACCGTAGCTCGAGTAAACACCATATATTTT.

The CDR3 reads CASSLETGGAGTF. The CDR3 DNA follows: TGTGCCAGCTCACTGGAGACAGGGGGCGCGGGGACCTTC. The chain joins TRBV6-5 to TRBJ1-2; TRBD1 aligns across 10 bases. The V segment lost 8 bases and the J segment 14 bases; nucleotides outside the gene matches: 14. Germline assignment: CDR1 MNHEY and CDR2 SVGAGI. The CDR3 is made up of 13 amino acids.

The chain uses TRBV11-2 and TRBJ2-2, with 9 bases that match TRBD2. Trimming at V came to 4 bases and at J to 0 bases, leaving 3 bases not matched to a gene. This CDR3 spans 16 amino acids. Germline CDR1 and CDR2: SGHAT and FQNNGV. CDR3 amino acids: CASSSRLAANTGELFF. The CDR3 DNA reads TGTGCCAGCAGCTCCAGACTAGCGGCGAACACCGGGGAGCTGTTTTTT.

CDR3 sequence: CASSSGEGYGYTF. The CDR3 DNA is TGTGCCAGCAGCTCAGGGGAAGGGTATGGCTACACCTTC. J is TRBJ1-2 and V is TRBV5-6; TRBD1 might be the D (6 bases). Trimming removed 3 bases at V and 5 bases at J, with 11 bases between. Germline values: CDR1 SGHDT, CDR2 YYEEEE. The CDR3 spans 13 residues.

The chain recombines TRBV7-9 with TRBJ2-5; 9 bases fit TRBD1. This CDR3 comprises 15 residues. Germline CDR1 reads SEHNR; CDR2 reads FQNEAQ (reference sequence). Trimming removed 7 bases from V and 5 bases from J; junction bases left unmatched: 11. As DNA, the CDR3 is TGTGCCAGCACCCTATCCAGCGGACAGGGGGAGACCCAGTACTTC. Protein sequence: CASTLSSGQGETQYF. Full variable domain (rest looked up from reference TRBV7-9 and TRBJ2-5): DTGVSQNPRHKITKRGQNVTFRCDPISEHNRLYWYRQTLGQGPEFLTYFQNEAQLEKSRLLSDRFSAERPKGSFSTLEIQRTEQGDSAMYLCASTLSSGQGETQYFGPGTRLLVL.

The chain recombines TRBV10-3 with TRBJ2-1; 10 bases are a match to TRBD1. The ends lost 11 bases at V and 7 bases at J; junction bases unmatched: 11. CDR3 length: 14 amino acids. Germline loops: CDR1 ENHRY, CDR2 SYGVKD. CDR3 nucleotides: TGTGCCTCCTCCCCGGGACAGGGGTTGAATGAGCAGTTCTTC. This sequence encodes CASSPGQGLNEQFF.

The V call is TRBV2, the J call TRBJ1-5; 7 positions agree with TRBD1. This CDR3 has 14 amino acids. CDR1 and CDR2 from the germline V gene are SNHLY and FYNNEI. Trimming cost V 8 bases and J 2 bases; bases outside gene matches: 6. CDR3 protein: CASQGTVGNQPQHF. CDR3 bases: TGTGCCAGCCAAGGGACAGTCGGCAATCAGCCCCAGCATTTT.

V gene TRBV3-1 (or the pseudogene TRBV3-2) combines with J gene TRBJ2-3; D unclear. The germline V and J ends were trimmed by 0 bases and 2 bases, with 9 bases remaining between them. This CDR3 comprises 15 residues. Germline lookup yields CDR1 LGHDT and CDR2 YNNKEL (reference sequence). The chain's CDR3 is CASSQEVSVTDTQYF. The CDR3 DNA is TGTGCCAGCAGCCAAGAGGTCAGCGTCACAGATACGCAGTATTTT.

The chain's CDR3 is CASSLYGVRQGTGELFF. As DNA, the CDR3 is TGTGCCAGCAGCTTATATGGGGTCCGGCAGGGCACCGGGGAGCTGTTTTTT. This sequence joins TRBV7-2 and TRBJ2-2; D is perhaps TRBD1 (5 bases). The CDR3 runs 17 residues. The V and J ends lost 2 bases and 4 bases respectively, with 17 bases between them. Germline V CDR1 and CDR2: SGHTA, FQGNSA.

The chain couples TRBV28 to TRBJ1-2; a possible D gene is TRBD1 (6 bases). The CDR3 consists of 15 residues. The V gene lost 1 base and the J gene lost 5 bases, with 14 bases spanning the gap. Germline CDR1 reads MDHEN; CDR2 reads SYDVKM. This chain's CDR3 is CASSLLGGQGYGYTF. DNA for the CDR3: TGTGCCAGCAGTTTATTAGGGGGACAAGGATATGGCTACACCTTC.

The V gene is TRBV2, the J gene TRBJ1-5; no firm D call. The length of the CDR3 is 17 residues. Germline CDR1 and CDR2: SNHLY and FYNNEI. The ends were cut back, 7 bases at V and 0 bases at J, with 19 bases in the middle. The CDR3 DNA reads as TGTGCCAGCAAATCGGTTGCAGGAGACTATAGCAATCAGCCCCAGCATTTT. Amino acid sequence: CASKSVAGDYSNQPQHF.